The TCR beta chain under discussion was sequenced for a study of Graves' ophthalmopathy and Graves' hyperthyroidism. In the study overall: Researchers classed hyperthyroidism as stable given no ophthalmopathy within 18 months of follow-up.

Study-wide points: Detected in blood as well were most expanded thyroid clonotypes with frequency above 0.001. Sensitivity of over 60% and specificity of less than 75% were achieved by the model that predicted ophthalmopathy progression.

With 7 bases clipped from V and 7 bases from J, the junction kept 8 bases outside the gene matches. This CDR3 is 14 amino acids long. Germline CDR1 reads DFQATT; CDR2 reads SNEGSKA (reference sequence). This clonotype turned up a few times. Antigen specificity is unknown. Clinicians made diagnoses from clinical symptoms, serum thyroxine, TRAb, thyroid ultrasound and orbital computed tomography. Amplification from RNA transcripts yielded the TCR beta CDR3 regions. RT-PCR was first run with HTBI primers, then multiplex PCR in a second round. MiXCR, applied by TCRdb to the multiplex PCR reads, yields one record per CDR3 protein. The table shows around 1,000,000 distinct CDR3 sequences, with 35% to 45% occurring only once.

This chain links TRBV20-1 with TRBJ1-6, with 9 bases that match TRBD1. Sequencing was done on a sample of peripheral blood or thyroid tissue (not recorded which). The clonotype was recovered from an adult man with Graves' hyperthyroidism. The CDR3: CSVNGDRDNSPLHF. For the CDR3, the DNA is TGCAGTGTTAATGGGGACAGGGACAATTCACCCCTCCACTTT.